A selection of T cell receptor beta chains follows, all from one sample in a study of preoperative IRX-2 immunotherapy in early breast cancer. Using immunoSEQ multiplex PCR, the repertoire was profiled, and TCRdb retains in-frame clones only, with some absent. Of around 62,000 clones in the sample, roughly 94% were seen once. Sampling took place from a patient treated with IRX-2 immunotherapy. Receptor source: a human donor with breast cancer. CDR3s include the opening cysteine and the closing phenylalanine or tryptophan. Each record gives: clone size, D gene, V gene, J gene, CDR3 DNA, CDR3 protein. D genes are given only for firm matches. The listing skips clone size in some rows; elsewhere it reads once, few, many or a size class.

.	.	TRBV2	TRBJ2-7	TGTGCCAGCAGTGTGGCCAGCGAATTTTACGAGCAGTACTTC	CASSVASEFYEQYF
.	TRBD2	TRBV5-1	TRBJ2-1	TGCGCCAGCAGACGGGCGGGAGGTCGGTTGAATGAGCAGTTCTTC	CASRRAGGRLNEQFF
.	.	TRBV12-5	TRBJ1-2	TGTGCTAGTGGTTCCCAGGCGGATGGCTACACCTTC	CASGSQADGYTF
.	TRBD1	TRBV29-1	TRBJ1-2	TGCAGCGTTGCCACAGGGGGAACCTATGGCTACACCTTC	CSVATGGTYGYTF
.	.	TRBV28	TRBJ2-3	TGTGCCAGCAGTTCCTGGGGAGTACATGCAGATACGCAGTATTTT	CASSSWGVHADTQYF
.	TRBD1	TRBV19	TRBJ1-1	TGTGCCAGTAGTATCAGGGGGGGCGGCACTGAAGCTTTCTTT	CASSIRGGGTEAFF
.	.	TRBV5-1	TRBJ2-1	TGCGCCAGCAGCTTGGAGGCGGGGACCCGGGAGCAGTTCTTC	CASSLEAGTREQFF
.	.	TRBV7-8	TRBJ1-3	TGTGCCAGCAGCTTATATCGTCTCGGCACTTTGAGCTCTGGAAACACCATATATTTT	CASSLYRLGTLSSGNTIYF
.	.	TRBV5-1	TRBJ1-3	TGCGCCAGCATCTTGTCTGGAAACACCATATATTTT	CASILSGNTIYF
.	TRBD1	TRBV30	TRBJ2-2	TGTGCCTGGAGTGTACCTGGGACAGGGAACACCGGGGAGCTGTTTTTT	CAWSVPGTGNTGELFF
.	TRBD2	TRBV27	TRBJ2-3	TGTGCCAGCAGTTTCCTTAGCGGGATGCTCACAGATACGCAGTATTTT	CASSFLSGMLTDTQYF
.	.	TRBV10-3	TRBJ2-1	TGTGCCATCTTGGGGTCAGGGGTAGAGCAGTTCTTC	CAILGSGVEQFF
.	.	TRBV9	TRBJ1-3	TGTGCCAGCAGCGCCCGACCATTCTCTGGAAACACCATATATTTT	CASSARPFSGNTIYF
.	TRBD1	TRBV29-1	TRBJ2-1	TGCAGCGTTGAACAGGGGGATGGGGTTCAGTTCTTC	CSVEQGDGVQFF
.	TRBD1	TRBV11-2	TRBJ2-5	TGTGCCAGCAGCCCTGGACAGGGGAGTCAGGTGGAGACCCAGTACTTC	CASSPGQGSQVETQYF
.	TRBD2	TRBV2	TRBJ2-1	TGTGCCAGCAGCCCGAACGGGGGGAGCTCCTACAATGAGCAGTTCTTC	CASSPNGGSSYNEQFF
.	.	TRBV2	TRBJ1-6	TGTGCCAGCAGAGGCCTGAACTATAATTCACCCCTCCACTTT	CASRGLNYNSPLHF
once	.	TRBV7-2	TRBJ1-2	TGTGCCAGCAGCTTAGGGACAGTCTATGGCTACACCTTC	CASSLGTVYGYTF
.	TRBD2	TRBV4-1	TRBJ2-7	TGCGCCAGCAGCCAATCGAGCGGGGGGGCCTACGAGCAGTACTTC	CASSQSSGGAYEQYF
.	TRBD1	TRBV27	TRBJ2-7	TGTGCCAGCAGTGGGAGCGGACAGGGCCGCTACGAGCAGTACTTC	CASSGSGQGRYEQYF
.	.	TRBV11-2	TRBJ1-3	TGTGCCAGCAGCTTGCAAGGTTTCTCTGGAAACACCATATATTTT	CASSLQGFSGNTIYF
.	.	TRBV19	TRBJ2-3	TGTGCCAGTAAAGGCTGGGTGGATACGCAGTATTTT	CASKGWVDTQYF
.	.	TRBV7-2	TRBJ1-5	TGTGCCAGCAGCTACAGGGTCGGCAATCAGCCCCAGCATTTT	CASSYRVGNQPQHF
.	TRBD2	TRBV27	TRBJ2-3	TGTGCCAGCAGTGGTGAAGCGGGGGGGCCTAGAGATACGCAGTATTTT	CASSGEAGGPRDTQYF
.	.	TRBV5-6	TRBJ1-6	TGTGCCAGCAGCCCCGGGTGGGAGGGGGGATATAATTCACCCCTCCACTTT	CASSPGWEGGYNSPLHF
.	.	TRBV5-1	TRBJ1-1	TGCGCCAGCAGCTTGGCAAACGAAGCTTTCTTT	CASSLANEAFF
.	.	TRBV9	TRBJ2-3	TGTGCCAGCAGCGTCGCTTCCACAGATACGCAGTATTTT	CASSVASTDTQYF
.	TRBD1	TRBV25-1	TRBJ1-2	TGTGCCAGCAGCCCGGGACAGGGGCTATATGGCTACACCTTC	CASSPGQGLYGYTF
.	.	TRBV11-2	TRBJ2-7	TGTGCCAGCAGCTTAGGTCGCCCAACCTACGAGCAGTACTTC	CASSLGRPTYEQYF
.	TRBD2	TRBV15	TRBJ2-1	TGTGCCACCAGCAGTCTAGCGGGAGAAGGCCTGTTCTTC	CATSSLAGEGLFF
.	.	TRBV5-6	TRBJ2-1	TGTGCCAGCAGCCCGGACCTTCTCCATGAGCAGTTCTTC	CASSPDLLHEQFF
.	.	TRBV27	TRBJ2-7	TGTGCCAGCCGTGGACGCTACGAGCAGTACTTC	CASRGRYEQYF
.	.	TRBV5-4	TRBJ1-2	TGTGCCAGCAGCTTGGCGGAGCGGGGCCCCTTGGGCTACACCTTC	CASSLAERGPLGYTF
.	TRBD1	TRBV19	TRBJ2-5	TGTGCCAGTAGTACAGGGGGCTGGGAGACCCAGTACTTC	CASSTGGWETQYF
.	TRBD2	TRBV28	TRBJ2-1	TGTGCCAGCAGAGTAGCGGGAGACTACAATGAGCAGTTCTTC	CASRVAGDYNEQFF
.	.	TRBV7-6	TRBJ1-6	TGTACCAGCAGCTTAAGTACCTCCTATAATTCACCCCTCCACTTT	CTSSLSTSYNSPLHF
.	TRBD1	TRBV5-1	TRBJ2-3	TGCGCCAGCGGAGGGGGGACAGGGGGTTTAGGAGATACGCAGTATTTT	CASGGGTGGLGDTQYF
.	.	TRBV15	TRBJ1-3	TGTGCCACCAGCAGAGAAGGTTTAAGAAACACCATATATTTT	CATSREGLRNTIYF
.	.	TRBV21-1	TRBJ1-4	TGTGCCAGCAGTACTACAGGGTCCGCAAATGAAAAACTGTTTTTT	CASSTTGSANEKLFF
.	.	TRBV6-1	TRBJ2-6	TGTGCCAGCAGTGAAACCTTTGGGGCCAACGTCCTGACTTTC	CASSETFGANVLTF
once	.	TRBV28	TRBJ2-7	TGTGCCAGCAGTCTCCCCTCTCGTGGAGGGCCCTCCTACGAGCAGTACTTC	CASSLPSRGGPSYEQYF
.	.	TRBV6-1	TRBJ1-5	TGTGCCAGCAGTGAAGCGGGGGGGAATCAGCCCCAGCATTTT	CASSEAGGNQPQHF
.	.	TRBV19	TRBJ2-1	TGTGCCAGTAGTATTGGGGGCACCCTGATCAATGAGCAGTTCTTC	CASSIGGTLINEQFF
.	.	TRBV10-3	TRBJ2-5	TGTGCCACCAGGGGGTCCAGCGGGGCGAAGAGCCAGTACTTC	CATRGSSGAKSQYF
once	.	TRBV6-5	TRBJ2-7	TGTGCCAGCAGTGAGGGGGGGCCGGGATACGAGCAGTACTTC	CASSEGGPGYEQYF
.	TRBD1	TRBV28	TRBJ2-7	TGTGCCAGCAGTTTAAGGGGGACAGGGGACGAGCAGTACTTC	CASSLRGTGDEQYF
.	.	TRBV2	TRBJ2-7	TGTGCCAGCATGGTGGACGCAACCTACGAGCAGTACTTC	CASMVDATYEQYF
once	.	TRBV15	TRBJ2-3	TGTGCCACCAGCACATGGATATCGACAGATACGCAGTATTTT	CATSTWISTDTQYF
.	.	TRBV7-2	TRBJ1-3	TGTGCCAGCAGCTTAGGGTTGGGCACCATATATTTT	CASSLGLGTIYF
.	TRBD1	TRBV11-2	TRBJ1-6	TGTGCCAGCAGCTACAGGGGACAGGTAGTTAATTCACCCCTCCACTTT	CASSYRGQVVNSPLHF
.	.	TRBV27	TRBJ2-7	TGTGCCAGCAGTTTAGGAGCCGGGACGTTCCCCTACGAGCAGTACTTC	CASSLGAGTFPYEQYF
.	.	TRBV18	TRBJ2-5	TGTGCCAGCTCACCTACAGAAGAGACCCAGTACTTC	CASSPTEETQYF